This T cell receptor beta chain was captured by sequencing in a study of blood T cell repertoires in COVID-19. Background on the study: Collection of acute and convalescent COVID-19 samples took place in the United States, Italy and Spain. Sample material is recorded as cDNA or gDNA derived from T cells, B-cell-depleted T cells, or PBMCs.

This CDR3 has 13 amino acids. The J segment lost 7 bases and the V segment lost 5 bases, leaving 6 bases of the junction unmatched. Germline values: CDR1 SGHNT, CDR2 YENEEA. As handled by the study authors: Cell counts per sample came from amplifying reference gene primers. Assay: immunoSEQ multiplex PCR; the TCRdb copy retains only in-frame clones and omits some. V and J calls and clone size follow that table, whereas D and trimming were derived from the DNA. Among almost 200,000 clones listed, less than 90% were seen once. The specimen was peripheral blood. This receptor was obtained from a woman aged 70 to 79 with acute or convalescent COVID-19. This sequence joins TRBV11-3 and TRBJ2-7; TRBD1 aligns across 9 bases. Here the CDR3 DNA reads TGTGCCAGCAGCCGGGGACAGGGCGGGGAGCAGTACTTC. It encodes CASSRGQGGEQYF. The whole variable domain, remainder taken from reference TRBV11-3 and TRBJ2-7, is EAGVVQSPRYKIIEKKQPVAFWCNPISGHNTLYWYLQNLGQGPELLIRYENEEAVDDSQLPKDRFSAERLKGVDSTLKIQPAELGDSAVYLCASSRGQGGEQYFGPGTRLTVT.